This T cell receptor beta chain was sequenced for a study of response to subunit inactivated influenza vaccine. Study findings and constraints: Only a handful of new T cells, the authors suggested, are recruited with each seasonal influenza vaccination.

This clonotype came up a few times. The antigen remains unidentified. TCRdb redid the calling of the RT-PCR reads with MiXCR, one entry per CDR3 protein. The table lists approximately 500,000 distinct CDR3 sequences, 13% of them singletons, with roughly 14% in the top ten. This CDR3 contains 13 residues. V was pared by 4 bases and J by 3 bases, with 8 bases between. The gene calls are TRBV12-3 or TRBV12-4 and TRBJ2-3, with D unresolved. The sequenced sample was PBMCs from blood, obtained roughly 45 days after vaccination. The source of this sequence is a man aged 50 to 60 who received an inactivated influenza vaccine. The CDR3 loop reads CASSSFGTDTQYF. CDR3 coding DNA: TGTGCCAGCAGTTCGTTCGGGACAGATACGCAGTATTTT.